The 3 T cell receptor beta chains below all came from one sample that was sequenced in a study of pediatric ulcerative colitis. Sequencing used immunoSEQ multiplex PCR; TCRdb keeps in-frame clones, though not all of them. The top ten hold 5.2% of the sample, which has around 68,000 clones, 77% seen once. The sample comprised blood. Source of these receptors: a boy younger than 18 with moderate ulcerative colitis.

The chain combines TRBV19 with TRBJ2-7; the D is unclear. CDR1 and CDR2 from the germline V gene are LNHDA and SQIVND (reference sequence). The CDR3 consists of 12 residues. Trimming cost V 1 base and J 6 bases, with 7 bases left between them. The CDR3 loop reads CASSIGGVEQYF. The CDR3 region has the DNA TGTGCCAGTAGTATAGGTGGGGTCGAGCAGTACTTC.

In this sample, this clone turned up once. V is TRBV5-6 and J is TRBJ2-7; D uncertain. V was shortened by 4 bases and J by 9 bases, with 11 bases between the two germline ends. CDR3 length: 11 amino acids. Germline values: CDR1 SGHDT, CDR2 YYEEEE. CDR3 DNA: TGTGCCAGCAGCCAAGGTTCATGGCAGTACTTC. As protein: CASSQGSWQYF.

In this sample, this clone turned up once. The V call is TRBV27, the J call TRBJ2-7; 10 bases match TRBD2. V trimming: 5 bases; J trimming: 4 bases; junction bases outside the gene matches: 20. This CDR3 spans 19 amino acids. The V gene's germline CDR1 is MNHEY and CDR2 SMNVEV (reference sequence). CDR3 region: CASSPYTANLAGVIYEQYF. In DNA, the CDR3 is TGTGCCAGCAGTCCATATACCGCAAATCTAGCGGGAGTTATTTACGAGCAGTACTTC.